This T cell receptor beta chain appears in the sequencing data of a study of T cells in Graves' hyperthyroidism and ophthalmopathy. Trimming took 11 bases from V and 1 from J, leaving 23 bases between them. This CDR3 spans 16 amino acids. The germline gives CDR1 MNHEY, CDR2 SVGEGT. Amplified regions were TCR beta CDR3 sequences from RNA transcripts. A set of HTBI primers served as the primers for a first-round RT-PCR of the TCR CDR3. MiXCR, run by TCRdb on the multiplex PCR reads, gives a single entry per CDR3 protein. Of around 690,000 distinct CDR3 sequences detected, around 15% appear once; the ten largest clones hold less than 20%.

This chain joins TRBV6-2 or TRBV6-3 and TRBJ1-1; the D is unclear. The sequenced material came from blood. The clonotype was recovered from a man aged 50-59 years with Graves' hyperthyroidism. This chain's CDR3 is CAATSHGPMENTEAFF. The CDR3 DNA reads TGTGCCGCCACTTCCCACGGACCGATGGAGAACACTGAAGCTTTCTTT.